Described below is a single TCR beta chain sequence and its context. This specimen belongs to a study of blood T cells in healthy people across ages. CDR3 length: 15 amino acids. V lost 0 bases, J lost 6 bases, and 1 base stayed unmatched. CDR1 MGHRA and CDR2 YSYEKL come from the germline V gene. Then a second PCR, running about 7 to 11 cycles, was carried out with a sample-barcoded 5' primer and a J-beta primer mix. Every individual sample yielded 2.5 million or more paired-end reads (each containing CDR3). MiXCR, run by TCRdb on the 5' RACE reads, gives a single entry per CDR3 protein. Among 700,000 to 950,000 distinct CDR3 sequences listed, about 62% were seen once.

The receptor was isolated from a young man in good health. This chain joins TRBV4-1 and TRBJ2-1, with TRBD2 matching over 11 bases. Sequenced sample: blood. CDR3 amino acids: CASSQELAGVNEQFF. CDR3 DNA sequence: TGCGCCAGCAGCCAAGAACTAGCGGGAGTCAATGAGCAGTTCTTC.